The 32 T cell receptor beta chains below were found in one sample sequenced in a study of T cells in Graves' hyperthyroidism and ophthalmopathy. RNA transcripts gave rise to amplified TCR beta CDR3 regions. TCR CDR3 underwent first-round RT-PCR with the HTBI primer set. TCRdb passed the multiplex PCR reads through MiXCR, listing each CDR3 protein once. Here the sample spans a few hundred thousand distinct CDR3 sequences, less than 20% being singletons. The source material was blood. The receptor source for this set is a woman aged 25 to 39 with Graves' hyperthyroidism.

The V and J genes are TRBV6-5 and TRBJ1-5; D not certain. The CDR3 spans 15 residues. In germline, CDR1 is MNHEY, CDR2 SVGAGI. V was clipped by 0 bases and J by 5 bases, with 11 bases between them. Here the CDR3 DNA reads TGTGCCAGCAGTTACTCCTTAAATCGGGATCAGCCCCAGCATTTT. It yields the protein CASSYSLNRDQPQHF.

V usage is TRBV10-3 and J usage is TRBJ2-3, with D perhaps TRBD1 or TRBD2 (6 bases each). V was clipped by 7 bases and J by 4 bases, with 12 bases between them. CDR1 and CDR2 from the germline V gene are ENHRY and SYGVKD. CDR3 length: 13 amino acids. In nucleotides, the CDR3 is TGTGCCATCACCGGGGGCCTTGCAGATACGCAGTATTTT. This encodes CAITGGLADTQYF.

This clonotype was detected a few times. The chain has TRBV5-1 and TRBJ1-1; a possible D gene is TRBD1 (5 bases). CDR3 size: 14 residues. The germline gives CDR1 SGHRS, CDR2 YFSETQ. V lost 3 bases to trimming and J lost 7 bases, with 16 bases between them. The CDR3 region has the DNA TGCGCCAGCAGCTCCCGAACCCTCGGGGGTGAAGCTTTCTTT. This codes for CASSSRTLGGEAFF.

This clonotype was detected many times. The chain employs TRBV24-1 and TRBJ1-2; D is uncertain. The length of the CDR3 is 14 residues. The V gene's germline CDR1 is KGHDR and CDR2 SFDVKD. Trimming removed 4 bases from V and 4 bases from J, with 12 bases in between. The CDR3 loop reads CATSDSGTIYGYTF. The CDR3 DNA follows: TGTGCCACCAGTGACTCCGGTACCATCTATGGCTACACCTTC.

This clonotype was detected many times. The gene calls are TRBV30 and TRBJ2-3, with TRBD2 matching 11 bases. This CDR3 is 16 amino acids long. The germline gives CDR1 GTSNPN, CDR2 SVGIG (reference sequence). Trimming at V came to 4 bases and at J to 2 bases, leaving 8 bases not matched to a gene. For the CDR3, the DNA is TGTGCCTGGAACGCGGGACTAGCGGACTCCACAGATACGCAGTATTTT. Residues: CAWNAGLADSTDTQYF.

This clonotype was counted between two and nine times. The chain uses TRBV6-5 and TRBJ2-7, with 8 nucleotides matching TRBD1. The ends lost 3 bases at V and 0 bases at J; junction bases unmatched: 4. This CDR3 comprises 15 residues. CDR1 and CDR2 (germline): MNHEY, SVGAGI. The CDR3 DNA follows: TGTGCCAGCAGTTATCCGGGACAGGACTCCTACGAGCAGTACTTC. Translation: CASSYPGQDSYEQYF.

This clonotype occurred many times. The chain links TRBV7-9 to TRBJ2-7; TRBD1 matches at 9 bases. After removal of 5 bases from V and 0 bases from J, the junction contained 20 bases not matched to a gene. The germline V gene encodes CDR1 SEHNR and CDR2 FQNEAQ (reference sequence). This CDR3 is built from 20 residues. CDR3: CASSHPSGTGRVGSSYEQYF. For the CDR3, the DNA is TGTGCCAGCAGCCACCCGTCCGGGACAGGGCGGGTGGGAAGCTCCTACGAGCAGTACTTC. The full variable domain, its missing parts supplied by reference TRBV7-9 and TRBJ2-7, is DTGVSQNPRHKITKRGQNVTFRCDPISEHNRLYWYRQTLGQGPEFLTYFQNEAQLEKSRLLSDRFSAERPKGSFSTLEIQRTEQGDSAMYLCASSHPSGTGRVGSSYEQYFGPGTRLTVT.

CDR3 in amino acids: CASSFLSGHSYNEQFF. CDR3 DNA sequence: TGTGCCAGCAGTTTCTTGAGCGGGCATTCCTACAATGAGCAGTTCTTC. The V gene is TRBV27, the J gene TRBJ2-1; TRBD2 might be the D (6 bases). The CDR3 runs to 16 residues. V lost 3 bases to trimming and J lost 1 base, with 13 bases between them. CDR1 and CDR2 (germline): MNHEY, SMNVEV (reference sequence).

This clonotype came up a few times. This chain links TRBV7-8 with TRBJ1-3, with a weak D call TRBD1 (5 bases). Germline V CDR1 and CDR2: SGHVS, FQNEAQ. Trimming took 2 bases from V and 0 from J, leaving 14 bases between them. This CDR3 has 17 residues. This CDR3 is CASSLSGTAFSGNTIYF. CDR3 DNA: TGTGCCAGCAGCTTAAGTGGGACGGCATTCTCTGGAAACACCATATATTTT.

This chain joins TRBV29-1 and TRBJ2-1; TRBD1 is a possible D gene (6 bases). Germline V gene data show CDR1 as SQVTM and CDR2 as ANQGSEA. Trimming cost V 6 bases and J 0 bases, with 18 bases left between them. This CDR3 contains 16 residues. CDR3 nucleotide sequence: TGCAGCGTCGAGGGGTTCGTGGGGGCCTCCTACAATGAGCAGTTCTTC. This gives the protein CSVEGFVGASYNEQFF.

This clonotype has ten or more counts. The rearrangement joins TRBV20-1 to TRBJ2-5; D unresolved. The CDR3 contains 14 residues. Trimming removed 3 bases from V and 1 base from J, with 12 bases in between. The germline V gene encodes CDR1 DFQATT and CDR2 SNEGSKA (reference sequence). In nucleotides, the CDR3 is TGCAGTGCTAGGACCCCCTTGACCCAAGAGACCCAGTACTTC. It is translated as CSARTPLTQETQYF.

CDR3 nucleotide sequence: TGTGCCAGTAGTATAGGGGGACAGGGCTTTCAGCCCCAGCATTTT. It codes for CASSIGGQGFQPQHF. The rearrangement links TRBV19 to TRBJ1-5, with TRBD1 matching over 9 bases. V was clipped by 1 base and J by 6 bases; unmatched bases: 4. This CDR3 contains 15 residues. Germline CDR1 and CDR2: LNHDA and SQIVND (reference sequence).

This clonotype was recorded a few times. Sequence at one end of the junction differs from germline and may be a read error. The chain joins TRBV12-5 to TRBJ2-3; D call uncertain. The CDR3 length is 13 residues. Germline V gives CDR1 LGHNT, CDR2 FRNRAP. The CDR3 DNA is TGTGCTAGTGGTTTGACAAGCATAGATACGCAGTATTTT. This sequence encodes CASGLTSIDTQYF.

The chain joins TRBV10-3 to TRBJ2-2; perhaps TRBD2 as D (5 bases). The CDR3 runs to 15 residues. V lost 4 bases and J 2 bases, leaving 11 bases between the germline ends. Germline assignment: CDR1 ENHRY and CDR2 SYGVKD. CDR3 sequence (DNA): TGTGCCATCAGTGCTGAGCGGCGTAACACCGGGGAGCTGTTTTTT. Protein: CAISAERRNTGELFF.

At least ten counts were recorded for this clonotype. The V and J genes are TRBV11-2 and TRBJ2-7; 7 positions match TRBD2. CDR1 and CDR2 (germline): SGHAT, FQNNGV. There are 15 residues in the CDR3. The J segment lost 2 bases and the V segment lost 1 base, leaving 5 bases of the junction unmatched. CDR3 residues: CASSLGLSGTYEQYF. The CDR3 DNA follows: TGTGCCAGCAGCTTAGGTTTAAGCGGGACCTACGAGCAGTACTTC.

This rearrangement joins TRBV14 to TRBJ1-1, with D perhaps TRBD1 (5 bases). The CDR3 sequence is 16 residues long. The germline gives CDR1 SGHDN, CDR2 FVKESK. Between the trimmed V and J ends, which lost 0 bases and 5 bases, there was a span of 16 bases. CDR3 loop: CASSQDPGRARTEAFF. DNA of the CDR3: TGTGCCAGCAGCCAAGATCCAGGCAGGGCCAGGACTGAAGCTTTCTTT.

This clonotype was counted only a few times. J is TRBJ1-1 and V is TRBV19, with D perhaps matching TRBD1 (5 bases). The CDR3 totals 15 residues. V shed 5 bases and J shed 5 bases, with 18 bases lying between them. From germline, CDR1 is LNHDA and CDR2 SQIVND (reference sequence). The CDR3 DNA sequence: TGTGCCAGTAGTCAACCAGACAGTGGGGAGACTGAAGCTTTCTTT. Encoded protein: CASSQPDSGETEAFF.

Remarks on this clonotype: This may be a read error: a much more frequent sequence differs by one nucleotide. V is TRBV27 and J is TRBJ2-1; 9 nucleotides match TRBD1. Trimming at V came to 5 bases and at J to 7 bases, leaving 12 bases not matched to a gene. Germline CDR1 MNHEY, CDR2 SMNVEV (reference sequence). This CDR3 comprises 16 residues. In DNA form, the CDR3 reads TGTGCCAGCAGTGACCAGGGACAGGGCCAGAAAAATGAGCAGTTCTTC. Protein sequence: CASSDQGQGQKNEQFF.

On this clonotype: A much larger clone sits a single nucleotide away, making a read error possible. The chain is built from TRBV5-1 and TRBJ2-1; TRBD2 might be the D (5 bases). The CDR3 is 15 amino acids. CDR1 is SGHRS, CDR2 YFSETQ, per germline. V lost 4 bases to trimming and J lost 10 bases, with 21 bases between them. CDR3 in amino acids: CASSRGSTTSGEQFF. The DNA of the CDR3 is TGCGCCAGCAGCCGAGGGTCAACAACCTCGGGCGAGCAGTTCTTC.

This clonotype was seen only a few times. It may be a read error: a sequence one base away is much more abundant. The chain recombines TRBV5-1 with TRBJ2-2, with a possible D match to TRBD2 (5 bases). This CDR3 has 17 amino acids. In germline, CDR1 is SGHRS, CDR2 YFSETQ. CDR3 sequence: CASSLAFTRTNTGELVF. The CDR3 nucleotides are TGCGCCAGCAGCTTGGCCTTCACCCGAACGAACACCGGGGAGCTGGTTTTT. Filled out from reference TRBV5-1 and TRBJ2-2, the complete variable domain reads KAGVTQTPRYLIKTRGQQVTLSCSPISGHRSVSWYQQTPGQGLQFLFEYFSETQRNKGNFPGRFSGRQFSNSRSEMNVSTLELGDSALYLCASSLAFTRTNTGELVFGEGSRLTVL.

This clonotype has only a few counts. The CDR3: CASSEGGGSGYEQYF. CDR3 bases: TGTGCCAGCAGTGAGGGTGGCGGGAGCGGGTACGAGCAGTACTTC. The chain recombines TRBV2 with TRBJ2-7; 7 bases fit TRBD2. Germline trimming cut 3 bases from V and 4 bases from J; bases unmatched to any gene: 9. The V gene's germline CDR1 is SNHLY and CDR2 FYNNEI. This CDR3 has 15 amino acids.

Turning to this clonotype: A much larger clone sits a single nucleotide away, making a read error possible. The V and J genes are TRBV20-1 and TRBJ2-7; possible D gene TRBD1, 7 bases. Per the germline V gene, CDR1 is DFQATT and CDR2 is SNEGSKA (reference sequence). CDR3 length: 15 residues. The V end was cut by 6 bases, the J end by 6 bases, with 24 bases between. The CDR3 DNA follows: TGCAGTGCGAACCGGGGGACTCCAGGGGGGCGCGAGCAGTACTTC. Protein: CSANRGTPGGREQYF.

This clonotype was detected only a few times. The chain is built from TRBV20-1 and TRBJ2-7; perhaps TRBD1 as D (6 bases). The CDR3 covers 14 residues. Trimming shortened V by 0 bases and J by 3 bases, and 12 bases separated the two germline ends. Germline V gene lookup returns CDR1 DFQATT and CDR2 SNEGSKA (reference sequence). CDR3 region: CSARDAKTGYEQYF. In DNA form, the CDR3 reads TGCAGTGCTAGAGACGCTAAGACAGGCTACGAGCAGTACTTC.

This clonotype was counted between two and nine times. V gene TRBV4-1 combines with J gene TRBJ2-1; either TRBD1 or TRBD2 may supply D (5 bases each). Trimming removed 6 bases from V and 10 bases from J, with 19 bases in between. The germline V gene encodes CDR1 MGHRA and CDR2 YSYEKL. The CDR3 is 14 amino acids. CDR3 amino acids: CASSRGVGWGEQFF. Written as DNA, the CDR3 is TGCGCCAGCAGTCGAGGGGTGGGCTGGGGAGAGCAGTTCTTC.

The CDR3 sequence: CASSIQEGPYEQYF. The CDR3 coding sequence is TGTGCCAGTAGTATCCAAGAGGGACCCTACGAGCAGTACTTC. This chain uses TRBV19 with TRBJ2-7; D is possibly TRBD1 or TRBD2 (5 bases each). Trimming took off 3 bases at V and 2 bases at J, with 11 bases between the two ends. The CDR3 has 14 residues. The germline V gene encodes CDR1 LNHDA and CDR2 SQIVND (reference sequence).

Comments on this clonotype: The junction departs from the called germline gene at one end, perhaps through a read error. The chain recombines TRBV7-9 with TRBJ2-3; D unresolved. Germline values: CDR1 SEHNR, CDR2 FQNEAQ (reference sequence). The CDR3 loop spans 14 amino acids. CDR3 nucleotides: TGTGCCAGCAACTTACCGGACGTCACAGATACGCAGTATTTT. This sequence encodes CASNLPDVTDTQYF.

The CDR3 sequence is CASSQGTAFQPQHF. CDR3 coding DNA: TGTGCCAGCAGCCAAGGGACAGCATTTCAGCCCCAGCATTTT. The chain recombines TRBV7-9 with TRBJ1-5, with TRBD1 matching 7 bases. The CDR3 runs to 14 residues. Per the germline V gene, CDR1 is SEHNR and CDR2 is FQNEAQ (reference sequence). V gave up 5 bases and J gave up 6 bases; unmatched junction bases: 7.

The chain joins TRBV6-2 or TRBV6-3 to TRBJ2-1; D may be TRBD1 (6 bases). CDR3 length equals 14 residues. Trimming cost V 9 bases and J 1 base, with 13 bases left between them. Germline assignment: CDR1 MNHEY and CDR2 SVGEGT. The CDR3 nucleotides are TGTGCCAGTACTACAGGGTGGTCCTACAATGAGCAGTTCTTC. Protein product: CASTTGWSYNEQFF.

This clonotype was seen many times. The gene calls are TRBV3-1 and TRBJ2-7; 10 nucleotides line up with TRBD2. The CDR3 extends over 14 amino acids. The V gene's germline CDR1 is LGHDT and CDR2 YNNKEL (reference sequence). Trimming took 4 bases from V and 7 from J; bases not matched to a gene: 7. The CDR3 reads CASSPDLAGDEQYF. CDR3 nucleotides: TGTGCCAGCAGCCCCGATCTAGCGGGAGATGAGCAGTACTTC.

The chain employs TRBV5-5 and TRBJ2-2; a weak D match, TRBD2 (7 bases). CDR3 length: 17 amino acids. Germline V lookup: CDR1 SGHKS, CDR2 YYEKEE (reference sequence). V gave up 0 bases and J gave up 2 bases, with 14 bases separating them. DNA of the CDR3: TGTGCCAGCAGCTTGGTAGGGGGAGGGCTAAACACCGGGGAGCTGTTTTTT. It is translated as CASSLVGGGLNTGELFF.

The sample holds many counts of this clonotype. Here the CDR3 reads CASSPGQHMNTEAFF. The CDR3 nucleotides read TGTGCCAGCTCACCGGGACAGCACATGAACACTGAAGCTTTCTTT. The gene calls are TRBV18 and TRBJ1-1, with TRBD1 matching 7 bases. Germline trimming cut 3 bases from V and 0 bases from J; bases unmatched to any gene: 4. The CDR3 contains 15 residues. Germline CDR1 KGHSH, CDR2 LQKENI. The complete variable domain, with remaining parts taken from reference TRBV18 and TRBJ1-1, reads NAGVMQNPRHLVRRRGQEARLRCSPMKGHSHVYWYRQLPEEGLKFMVYLQKENIIDESGMPKERFSAEFPKEGPSILRIQQVVRGDSAAYFCASSPGQHMNTEAFFGQGTRLTVV.

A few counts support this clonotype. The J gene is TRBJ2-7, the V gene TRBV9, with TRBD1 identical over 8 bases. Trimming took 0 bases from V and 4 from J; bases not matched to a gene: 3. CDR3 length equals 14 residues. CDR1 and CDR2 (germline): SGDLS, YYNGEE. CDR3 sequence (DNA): TGTGCCAGCAGCGTAGGACAGGGGAGGTACGAGCAGTACTTC. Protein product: CASSVGQGRYEQYF.